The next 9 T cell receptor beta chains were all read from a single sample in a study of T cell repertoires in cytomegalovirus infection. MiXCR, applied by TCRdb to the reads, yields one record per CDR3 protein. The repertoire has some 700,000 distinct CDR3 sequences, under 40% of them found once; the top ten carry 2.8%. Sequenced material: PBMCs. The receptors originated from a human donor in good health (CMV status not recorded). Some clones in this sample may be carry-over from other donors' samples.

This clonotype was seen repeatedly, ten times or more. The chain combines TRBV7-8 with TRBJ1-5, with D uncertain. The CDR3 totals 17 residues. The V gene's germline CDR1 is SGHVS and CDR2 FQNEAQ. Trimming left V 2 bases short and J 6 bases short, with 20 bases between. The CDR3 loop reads CASSLFGRSRGSQPQHF. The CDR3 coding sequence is TGTGCCAGCAGCTTATTTGGACGTTCCCGCGGGAGTCAGCCCCAGCATTTT. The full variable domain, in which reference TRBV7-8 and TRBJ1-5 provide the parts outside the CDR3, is GAGVSQSPRYKVAKRGQDVALRCDPISGHVSLFWYQQALGQGPEFLTYFQNEAQLDKSGLPSDRFFAERPEGSVSTLKIQRTQQEDSAVYLCASSLFGRSRGSQPQHFGDGTRLSIL.

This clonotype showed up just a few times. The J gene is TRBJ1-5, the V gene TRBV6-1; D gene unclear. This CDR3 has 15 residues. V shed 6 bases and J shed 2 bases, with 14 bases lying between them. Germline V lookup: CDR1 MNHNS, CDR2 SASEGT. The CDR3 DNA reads TGTGCCAGCAGCCCTGAAGGGAGGGGCAATCAGCCCCAGCATTTT. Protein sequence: CASSPEGRGNQPQHF.

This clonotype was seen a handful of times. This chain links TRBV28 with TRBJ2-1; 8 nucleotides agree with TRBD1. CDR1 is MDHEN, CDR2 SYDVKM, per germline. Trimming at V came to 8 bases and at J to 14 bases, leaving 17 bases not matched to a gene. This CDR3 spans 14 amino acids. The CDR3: CASHYRTGQVVKFF. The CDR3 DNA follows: TGTGCCAGCCATTACCGGACAGGGCAGGTCGTGAAGTTCTTC.

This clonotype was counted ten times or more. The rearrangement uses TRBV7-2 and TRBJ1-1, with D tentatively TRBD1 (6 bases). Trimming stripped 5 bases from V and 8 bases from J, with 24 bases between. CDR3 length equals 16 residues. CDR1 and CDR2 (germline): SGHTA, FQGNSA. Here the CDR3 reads CASSLPIASGAREAFF. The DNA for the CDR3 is TGTGCCAGCAGCCTGCCCATAGCGTCGGGGGCAAGGGAAGCTTTCTTT.

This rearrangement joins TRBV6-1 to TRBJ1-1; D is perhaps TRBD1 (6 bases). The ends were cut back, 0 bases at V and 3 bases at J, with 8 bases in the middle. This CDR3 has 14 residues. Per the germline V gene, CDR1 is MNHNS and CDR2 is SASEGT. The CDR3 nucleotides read TGTGCCAGCAGTGAAGCGGCAGGGGACACTGAAGCTTTCTTT. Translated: CASSEAAGDTEAFF.

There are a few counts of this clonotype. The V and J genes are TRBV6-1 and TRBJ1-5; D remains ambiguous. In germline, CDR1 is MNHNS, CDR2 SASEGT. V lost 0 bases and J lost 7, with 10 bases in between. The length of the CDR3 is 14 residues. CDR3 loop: CASSEASLRQPQHF. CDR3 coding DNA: TGTGCCAGCAGTGAAGCCTCTCTACGGCAGCCCCAGCATTTT.

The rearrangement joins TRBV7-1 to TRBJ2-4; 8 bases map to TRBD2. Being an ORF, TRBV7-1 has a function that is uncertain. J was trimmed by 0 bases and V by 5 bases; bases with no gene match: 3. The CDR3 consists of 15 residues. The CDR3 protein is CASSHTSGAKNIQYF. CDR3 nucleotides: TGTGCCAGCAGCCACACTAGCGGAGCCAAAAACATTCAGTACTTC.

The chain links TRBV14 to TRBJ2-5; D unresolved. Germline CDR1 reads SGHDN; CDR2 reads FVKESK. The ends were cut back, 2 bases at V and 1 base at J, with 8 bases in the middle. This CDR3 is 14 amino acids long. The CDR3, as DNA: TGTGCCAGCAGCCAACTCCTCTTCCAAGAGACCCAGTACTTC. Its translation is CASSQLLFQETQYF.

The CDR3 DNA reads TGTGCCAGCACCCTCACGTGGGGGGGCGGGACAGATACGCAGTATTTT. It codes for CASTLTWGGGTDTQYF. The J gene is TRBJ2-3, the V gene TRBV6-1; D might be TRBD2 (7 bases). Germline V CDR1 and CDR2: MNHNS, SASEGT. V was pared by 7 bases and J by 3 bases, with 20 bases between. The CDR3 is made up of 16 amino acids.